The source of this T cell receptor beta chain is a study of shared clonotypes between healthy human individuals. V was shortened by 4 bases and J by 8 bases, with 14 bases between the two germline ends. The CDR3 extends over 13 amino acids. Germline V gene lookup returns CDR1 SGHDN and CDR2 FVKESK. The method was immunoSEQ multiplex PCR; TCRdb's version includes in-frame clones alone and lacks a portion of them. Of roughly 2 million clones detected, approximately 96% appear once; the ten largest clones hold more than 0.1%. Input material: naive CD4+ T cells sorted from blood. Subset of the sample: CD45RA+ positively selected. The V gene is TRBV14, the J gene TRBJ1-2, with D unclear. The TCR originated in a man younger than 35 in good health. The CDR3 protein is CASSLLGSQGYTF. The CDR3, as DNA: TGTGCCAGCAGCCTACTAGGGTCTCAAGGCTACACCTTC.